This TCR beta chain was documented in a study of T-cell memory formation after mild COVID-19. Findings of the study overall: There was a balanced CD4/CD8 profile in clones contracting day 15 to 85, and later expanders leaned CD4+. For contracting clones, CD4+ ones sat mainly in CM and EM, CD8+ in EMRA.

TCR alpha and TCR beta cDNA libraries with sample barcodes and UMIs came from 5'RACE using constant-segment primers. Each CDR3 protein gets one entry after TCRdb re-called the 5' RACE reads with MiXCR. The sample yields roughly 120,000 distinct CDR3 sequences, approximately 16% seen once. About this clonotype itself: As yet, its antigen is unknown.

CDR3 length: 18 residues. V dropped 3 bases and J dropped 0 bases, with 20 bases sitting between them. Germline V CDR1 and CDR2: SNHLY, FYNNEI. V and J are TRBV2 and TRBJ1-2, with D maybe TRBD1 (6 bases). Sequencing input: PBMCs or a T cell subset sorted from them (not recorded which). The sequence was collected from an adult woman who had mild COVID-19 (a few samples of this study predate the infection). Cell type and time point are not known. CDR3 loop: CASSDPVGTFGSNYGYTF. CDR3 sequence (DNA): TGTGCCAGCAGTGATCCCGTGGGGACATTCGGTTCTAACTATGGCTACACCTTC.